The 10 T cell receptor beta chains below were found in one sample sequenced in a study of cytomegalovirus exposure and HLA in healthy donors. PCR was performed using 60 Vbeta and 13 Jbeta primers. Sequencing used immunoSEQ multiplex PCR; TCRdb keeps in-frame clones, though not all of them. The repertoire holds 100,000 to 150,000 clones, with 81% as singletons. The sequenced sample was PBMCs. These receptors all come from a man aged 18 to 29 in good health and CMV-seronegative.

The chain has TRBV29-1 and TRBJ1-2; TRBD1 is a possible D gene (6 bases). The CDR3 consists of 12 residues. From germline, CDR1 is SQVTM and CDR2 ANQGSEA. The V gene lost 4 bases and the J gene lost 8 bases, with 14 bases spanning the gap. CDR3 nucleotide sequence: TGCAGCGTTGGCTTGACAGGCAGCGGCTACACCTTC. The encoded protein is CSVGLTGSGYTF.

The chain combines TRBV15 with TRBJ2-7; 9 bases line up with TRBD1. The CDR3 extends over 14 amino acids. CDR1 and CDR2 from the germline V gene are LNHNV and YYDKDF (reference sequence). V trimming: 1 base; J trimming: 3 bases; junction bases outside the gene matches: 1. The CDR3 reads CATSRGTGDYEQYF. The CDR3 DNA reads TGTGCCACCAGCAGAGGGACAGGGGACTACGAGCAGTACTTC.

A word on this clone: A read error may produce the germline difference seen at one junction end. CDR3 sequence (DNA): TGTGCCGGTAGGGGAGGGAGCAATCAGCCCCAGCATTTT. Its protein product is CAGRGGSNQPQHF. The V and J genes are TRBV19 and TRBJ1-5; a weak D match, TRBD1 (5 bases). Germline assignment: CDR1 LNHDA and CDR2 SQIVND (reference sequence). The CDR3 spans 13 residues. Drawing the rest from reference TRBV19 and TRBJ1-5, the complete variable domain is DGGITQSPKYLFRKEGQNVTLSCEQNLNHDAMYWYRQDPGQGLRLIYYSQIVNDFQKGDIAEGYSVSREKKESFPLTVTSAQKNPTAFYLCAGRGGSNQPQHFGDGTRLSIL.

Only one count was recorded for this clone. The chain carries TRBV5-1 and TRBJ2-2, with 7 bases identical to TRBD1. Looked up from germline, CDR1 is SGHRS and CDR2 is YFSETQ. The CDR3 loop spans 15 amino acids. Losses at the gene ends were 0 bases for V and 4 bases for J; bases not matched to a gene: 3. The CDR3 sequence is CASSLDRGGTGELFF. DNA for the CDR3: TGCGCCAGCAGCTTGGACAGGGGCGGCACCGGGGAGCTGTTTTTT.

The chain couples TRBV19 to TRBJ2-1; TRBD2 agrees at 9 bases. The trim removed 4 bases at V and 2 bases at J, leaving 3 bases unmatched. The germline gives CDR1 LNHDA, CDR2 SQIVND (reference sequence). This CDR3 is 15 amino acids long. Written as DNA, the CDR3 is TGTGCCAGTAGTACGGGGACTAGCCCCTACAATGAGCAGTTCTTC. It is translated as CASSTGTSPYNEQFF.

The chain uses TRBV27 and TRBJ2-5, with TRBD1 matching over 9 bases. The J call may be in error: the DNA end matches TRBJ2-7 better. Germline V lookup: CDR1 MNHEY, CDR2 SMNVEV (reference sequence). The CDR3 covers 15 residues. DNA for the CDR3: TGTGCCAGCAGTGCCCGTCGGGACAGGGACTACGAGCAGTACTTC. It codes for CASSARRDRDYEQYF.

The J gene is TRBJ2-5, the V gene TRBV7-7, with 8 bases that match TRBD1. There are 15 residues in the CDR3. J lost 1 base, V lost 1 base, and 2 bases had no gene match. Germline V lookup: CDR1 SSHAT, CDR2 FNYEAQ (reference sequence). CDR3 amino acids: CASSLEGTGQETQYF. The CDR3 DNA sequence: TGTGCCAGCAGCTTAGAAGGGACAGGCCAAGAGACCCAGTACTTC.

The V and J genes are TRBV7-2 and TRBJ1-5; D is perhaps TRBD1 (5 bases). This CDR3 region has 15 residues. Germline V gives CDR1 SGHTA, CDR2 FQGNSA. V was trimmed by 2 bases and J by 5 bases, leaving 13 bases between them. CDR3 sequence reads: CASSLSGRGDQPQHF. In DNA, the CDR3 is TGTGCCAGCAGCTTATCGGGGCGGGGTGATCAGCCCCAGCATTTT.

The table lists this clone with a few counts. V usage is TRBV27 and J usage is TRBJ2-7; D call uncertain. CDR3 length: 17 residues. The germline V and J ends were trimmed by 2 bases and 3 bases, with 20 bases remaining between them. Germline V gives CDR1 MNHEY, CDR2 SMNVEV (reference sequence). CDR3 region: CASSLRRMGRLLYEQYF. The CDR3 DNA sequence: TGTGCCAGCAGTTTAAGAAGGATGGGCAGGCTCCTCTACGAGCAGTACTTC.

J is TRBJ1-1 and V is TRBV7-8, with 7 bases aligning to TRBD1. Trimming at V came to 8 bases and at J to 11 bases, leaving 5 bases not matched to a gene. Germline loops: CDR1 SGHVS, CDR2 FQNEAQ. The CDR3 loop spans 10 amino acids. For the CDR3, the DNA is TGTGCCAGCTCCCCAGGGGGGGCTTTCTTT. The encoded protein is CASSPGGAFF.